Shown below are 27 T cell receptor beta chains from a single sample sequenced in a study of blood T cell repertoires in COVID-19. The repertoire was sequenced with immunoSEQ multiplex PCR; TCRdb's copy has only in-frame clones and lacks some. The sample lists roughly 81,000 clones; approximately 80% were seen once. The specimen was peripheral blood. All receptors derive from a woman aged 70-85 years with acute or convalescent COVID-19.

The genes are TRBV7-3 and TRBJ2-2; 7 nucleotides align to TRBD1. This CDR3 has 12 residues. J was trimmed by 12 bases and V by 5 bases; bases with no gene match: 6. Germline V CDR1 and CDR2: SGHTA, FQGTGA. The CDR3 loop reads CASSNPTGKLFF. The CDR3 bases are TGTGCCAGCAGCAACCCGACAGGGAAGCTGTTTTTT.

As DNA, the CDR3 is TGCGCCAGCAGCCCCGAGCTAGGTCGGAGCAATGAGCAGTTCTTC. Its translation: CASSPELGRSNEQFF. The chain recombines TRBV5-1 with TRBJ2-1; D is undetermined. Trimming took 4 bases from V and 6 from J, leaving 17 bases between them. This CDR3 is built from 15 residues. In germline, CDR1 is SGHRS, CDR2 YFSETQ.

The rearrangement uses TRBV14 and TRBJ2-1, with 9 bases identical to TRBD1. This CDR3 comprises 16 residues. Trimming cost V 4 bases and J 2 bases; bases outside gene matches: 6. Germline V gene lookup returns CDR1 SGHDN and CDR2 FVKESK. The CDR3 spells CASSRDRGRTYNEQFF. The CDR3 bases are TGTGCCAGCAGCCGAGACAGGGGGAGAACCTACAATGAGCAGTTCTTC. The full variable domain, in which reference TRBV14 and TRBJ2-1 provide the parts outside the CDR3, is EAGVTQFPSHSVIEKGQTVTLRCDPISGHDNLYWYRRVMGKEIKFLLHFVKESKQDESGMPNNRFLAERTGGTYSTLKVQPAELEDSGVYFCASSRDRGRTYNEQFFGPGTRLTVL.

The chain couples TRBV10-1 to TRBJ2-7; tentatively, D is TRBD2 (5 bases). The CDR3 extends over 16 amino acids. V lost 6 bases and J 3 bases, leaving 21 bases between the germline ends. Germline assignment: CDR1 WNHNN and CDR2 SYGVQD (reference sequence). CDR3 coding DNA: TGCGCCAGCAGCGTCACAACTCAAATGGGAGACTACGAGCAGTACTTC. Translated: CASSVTTQMGDYEQYF.

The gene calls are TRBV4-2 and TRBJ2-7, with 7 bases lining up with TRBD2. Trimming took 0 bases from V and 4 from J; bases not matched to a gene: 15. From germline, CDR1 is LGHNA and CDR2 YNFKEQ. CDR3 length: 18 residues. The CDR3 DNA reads TGTGCCAGCAGCCAAGATGGAGGGAGGGTCAGTGGGATTTACGAGCAGTACTTC. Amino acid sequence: CASSQDGGRVSGIYEQYF.

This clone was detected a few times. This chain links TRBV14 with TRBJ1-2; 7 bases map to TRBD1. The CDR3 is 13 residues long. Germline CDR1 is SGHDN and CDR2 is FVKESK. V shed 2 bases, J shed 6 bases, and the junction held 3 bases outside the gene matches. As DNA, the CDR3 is TGTGCCAGCAGCCAAACACAGGGGAATGGCTACACCTTC. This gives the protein CASSQTQGNGYTF. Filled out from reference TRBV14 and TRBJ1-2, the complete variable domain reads EAGVTQFPSHSVIEKGQTVTLRCDPISGHDNLYWYRRVMGKEIKFLLHFVKESKQDESGMPNNRFLAERTGGTYSTLKVQPAELEDSGVYFCASSQTQGNGYTFGSGTRLTVV.

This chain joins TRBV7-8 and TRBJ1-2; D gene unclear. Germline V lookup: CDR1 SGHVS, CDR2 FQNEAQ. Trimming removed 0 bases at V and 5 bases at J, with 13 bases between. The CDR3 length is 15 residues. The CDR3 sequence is CASSLARDRSYGYTF. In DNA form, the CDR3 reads TGTGCCAGCAGCTTAGCACGGGATCGGTCTTATGGCTACACCTTC. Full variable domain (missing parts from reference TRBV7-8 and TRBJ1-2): GAGVSQSPRYKVAKRGQDVALRCDPISGHVSLFWYQQALGQGPEFLTYFQNEAQLDKSGLPSDRFFAERPEGSVSTLKIQRTQQEDSAVYLCASSLARDRSYGYTFGSGTRLTVV.

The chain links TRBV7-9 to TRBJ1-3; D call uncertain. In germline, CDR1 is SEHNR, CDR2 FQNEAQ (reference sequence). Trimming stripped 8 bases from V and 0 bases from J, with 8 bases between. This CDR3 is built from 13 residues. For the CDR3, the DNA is TGTGCCAGCTCGGGGAGCTCTGGAAACACCATATATTTT. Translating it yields CASSGSSGNTIYF.

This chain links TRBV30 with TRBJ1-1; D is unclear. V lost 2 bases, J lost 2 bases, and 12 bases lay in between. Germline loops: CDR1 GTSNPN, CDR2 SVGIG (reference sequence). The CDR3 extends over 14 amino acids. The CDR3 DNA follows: TGTGCCTGGAGTACTGGAGATCCCAACACTGAAGCTTTCTTT. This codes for CAWSTGDPNTEAFF. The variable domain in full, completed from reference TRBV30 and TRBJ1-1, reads SQTIHQWPATLVQPVGSPLSLECTVEGTSNPNLYWYRQAAGRGLQLLFYSVGIGQISSEVPQNLSASRPQDRQFILSSKKLLLSDSGFYLCAWSTGDPNTEAFFGQGTRLTVV.

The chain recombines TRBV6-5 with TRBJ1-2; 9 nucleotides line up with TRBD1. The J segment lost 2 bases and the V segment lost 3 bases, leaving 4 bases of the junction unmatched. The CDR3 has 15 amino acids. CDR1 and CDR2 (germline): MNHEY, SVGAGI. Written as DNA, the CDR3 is TGTGCCAGCAGTTATGGGACAGGGCTAAACTATGGCTACACCTTC. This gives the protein CASSYGTGLNYGYTF.

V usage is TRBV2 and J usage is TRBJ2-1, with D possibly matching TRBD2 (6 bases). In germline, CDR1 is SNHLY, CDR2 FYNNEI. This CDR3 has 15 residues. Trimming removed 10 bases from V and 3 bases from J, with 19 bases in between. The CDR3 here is CATKAGSAGYNEQFF. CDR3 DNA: TGTGCCACTAAAGCAGGGTCAGCGGGCTACAATGAGCAGTTCTTC.

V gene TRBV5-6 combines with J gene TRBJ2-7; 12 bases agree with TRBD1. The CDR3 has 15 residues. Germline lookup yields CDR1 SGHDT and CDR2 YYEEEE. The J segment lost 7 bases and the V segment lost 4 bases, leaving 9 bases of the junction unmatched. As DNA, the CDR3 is TGTGCCAGCAGCCGGGGACAGGGGGCCCTCAGGGAGCAGTACTTC. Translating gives CASSRGQGALREQYF. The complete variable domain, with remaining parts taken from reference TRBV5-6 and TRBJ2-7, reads DAGVTQSPTHLIKTRGQQVTLRCSPKSGHDTVSWYQQALGQGPQFIFQYYEEEERQRGNFPDRFSGHQFPNYSSELNVNALLLGDSALYLCASSRGQGALREQYFGPGTRLTVT.

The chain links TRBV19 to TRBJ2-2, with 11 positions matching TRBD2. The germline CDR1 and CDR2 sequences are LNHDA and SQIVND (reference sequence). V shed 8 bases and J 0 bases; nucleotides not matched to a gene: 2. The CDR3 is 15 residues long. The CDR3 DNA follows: TGTGCCAGTGTAGCGGGGGGGACGAACACCGGGGAGCTGTTTTTT. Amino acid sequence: CASVAGGTNTGELFF.

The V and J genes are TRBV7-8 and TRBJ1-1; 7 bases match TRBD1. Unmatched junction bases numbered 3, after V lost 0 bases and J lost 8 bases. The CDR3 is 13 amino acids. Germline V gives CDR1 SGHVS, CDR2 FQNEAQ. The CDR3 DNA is TGTGCCAGCAGCTTAGCCCGGGACAGAGAAGCTTTCTTT. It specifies CASSLARDREAFF.

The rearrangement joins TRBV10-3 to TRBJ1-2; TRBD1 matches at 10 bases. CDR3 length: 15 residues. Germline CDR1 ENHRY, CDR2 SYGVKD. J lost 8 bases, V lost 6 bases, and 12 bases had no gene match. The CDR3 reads CAISDPGQGNEGYTF. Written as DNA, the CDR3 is TGTGCCATCAGCGATCCGGGACAGGGGAACGAAGGCTACACCTTC.

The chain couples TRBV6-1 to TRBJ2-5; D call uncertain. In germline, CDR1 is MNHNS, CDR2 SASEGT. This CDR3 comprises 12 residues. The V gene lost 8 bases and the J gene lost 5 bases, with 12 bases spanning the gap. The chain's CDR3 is CASARVDETQYF. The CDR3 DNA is TGTGCCAGCGCCCGGGTAGATGAGACCCAGTACTTC.

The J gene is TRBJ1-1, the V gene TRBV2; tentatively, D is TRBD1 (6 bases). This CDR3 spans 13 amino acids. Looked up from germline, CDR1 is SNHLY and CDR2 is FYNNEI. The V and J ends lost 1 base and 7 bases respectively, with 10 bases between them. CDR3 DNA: TGTGCCAGCAGTGAAGACAGGGAGATTGAAGCTTTCTTT. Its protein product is CASSEDREIEAFF.

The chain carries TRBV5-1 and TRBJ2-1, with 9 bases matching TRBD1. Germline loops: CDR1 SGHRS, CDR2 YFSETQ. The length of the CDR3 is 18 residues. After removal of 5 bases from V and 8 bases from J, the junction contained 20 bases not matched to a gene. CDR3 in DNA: TGCGCCAGCAGTTTTCAGCACCCGGGACAGGGTACAGTGGATGAGCAGTTCTTC. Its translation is CASSFQHPGQGTVDEQFF.

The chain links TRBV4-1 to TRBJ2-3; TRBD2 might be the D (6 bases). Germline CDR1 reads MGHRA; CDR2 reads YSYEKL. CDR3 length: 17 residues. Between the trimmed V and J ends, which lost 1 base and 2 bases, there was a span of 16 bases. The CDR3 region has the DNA TGCGCCAGCAGCCAAGGTAGGGCCGCGGGGAACACAGATACGCAGTATTTT. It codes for CASSQGRAAGNTDTQYF.

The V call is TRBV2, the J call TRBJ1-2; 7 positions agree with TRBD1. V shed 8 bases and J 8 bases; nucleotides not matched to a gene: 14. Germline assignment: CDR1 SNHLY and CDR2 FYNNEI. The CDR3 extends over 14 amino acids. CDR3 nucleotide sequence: TGTGCCAGCGACGAACAGGGGTTTGCTTACGGCTACACCTTC. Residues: CASDEQGFAYGYTF.

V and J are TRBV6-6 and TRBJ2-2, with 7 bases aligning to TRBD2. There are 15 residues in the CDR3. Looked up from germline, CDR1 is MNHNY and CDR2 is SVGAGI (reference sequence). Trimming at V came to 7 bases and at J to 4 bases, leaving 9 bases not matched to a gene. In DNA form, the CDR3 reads TGTGCCAGCACCAAGGGAGGGGCGGGCACCGGGGAGCTGTTTTTT. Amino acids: CASTKGGAGTGELFF.

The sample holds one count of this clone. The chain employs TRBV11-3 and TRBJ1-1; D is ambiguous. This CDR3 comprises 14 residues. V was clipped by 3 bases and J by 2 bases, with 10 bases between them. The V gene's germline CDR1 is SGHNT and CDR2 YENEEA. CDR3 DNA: TGTGCCAGCAGCTTTGGCAGGATTAACACTGAAGCTTTCTTT. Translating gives CASSFGRINTEAFF. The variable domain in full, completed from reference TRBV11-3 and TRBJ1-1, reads EAGVVQSPRYKIIEKKQPVAFWCNPISGHNTLYWYLQNLGQGPELLIRYENEEAVDDSQLPKDRFSAERLKGVDSTLKIQPAELGDSAVYLCASSFGRINTEAFFGQGTRLTVV.

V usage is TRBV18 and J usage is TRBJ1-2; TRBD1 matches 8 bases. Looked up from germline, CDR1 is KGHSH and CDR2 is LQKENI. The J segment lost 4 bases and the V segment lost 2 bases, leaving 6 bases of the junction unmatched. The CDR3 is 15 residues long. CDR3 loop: CASSPEGQGFYGYTF. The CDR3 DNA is TGTGCCAGCTCACCAGAAGGACAGGGCTTCTATGGCTACACCTTC. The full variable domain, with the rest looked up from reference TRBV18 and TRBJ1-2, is NAGVMQNPRHLVRRRGQEARLRCSPMKGHSHVYWYRQLPEEGLKFMVYLQKENIIDESGMPKERFSAEFPKEGPSILRIQQVVRGDSAAYFCASSPEGQGFYGYTFGSGTRLTVV.

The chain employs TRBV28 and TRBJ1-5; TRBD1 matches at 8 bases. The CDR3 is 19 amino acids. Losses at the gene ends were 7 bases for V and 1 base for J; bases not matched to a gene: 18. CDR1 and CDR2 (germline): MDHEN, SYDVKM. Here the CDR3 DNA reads TGTGCCAGCACTTTTTGGCTGGACAGGGAGGGAAAGAGCAATCAGCCCCAGCATTTT. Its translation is CASTFWLDREGKSNQPQHF.

The CDR3 reads CASSLAGQAMNTEAFF. In DNA form, the CDR3 reads TGCGCCAGCAGCTTGGCAGGGCAGGCCATGAACACTGAAGCTTTCTTT. The gene calls are TRBV5-1 and TRBJ1-1, with a weak D call TRBD1 (5 bases). The CDR3 length is 16 residues. V shed 0 bases and J shed 0 bases, with 12 bases lying between them. CDR1 SGHRS and CDR2 YFSETQ come from the germline V gene.

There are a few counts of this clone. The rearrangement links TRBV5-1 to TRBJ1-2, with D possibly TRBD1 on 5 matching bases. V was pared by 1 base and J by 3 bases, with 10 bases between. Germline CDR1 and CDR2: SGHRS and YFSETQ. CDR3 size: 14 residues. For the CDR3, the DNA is TGCGCCAGCAGCTTGACAGGAATTTACTATGGCTACACCTTC. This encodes CASSLTGIYYGYTF.

As DNA, the CDR3 is TGTGCCTGGAGTGTTAGCGGGGGTTTGGGTGAAAAACTGTTTTTT. Translated, it gives CAWSVSGGLGEKLFF. The chain joins TRBV30 to TRBJ1-4, with D perhaps TRBD1 (5 bases). V was clipped by 0 bases and J by 7 bases, with 15 bases between them. Looked up from germline, CDR1 is GTSNPN and CDR2 is SVGIG (reference sequence). CDR3 length: 15 residues.